What follows describes a single T cell receptor beta chain. As yet, its antigen is unknown. Trimming took off 5 bases at V and 6 bases at J, with 12 bases between the two ends. Germline V gives CDR1 SNHLY, CDR2 FYNNEI. The CDR3 sequence is 13 residues long. The record originates from a study of T cells in localized non-small cell lung cancer. Study-level results: Heterogeneity remains possible, as sequencing covered one tumor region only. Uninvolved adjacent lung showed peak T cell clonality, exceeding tumor. The study linked higher blood T cell density to longer overall survival. Median roughly 57 top-100 tumor clones were shared with paired adjacent lung.

Here immunoSEQ multiplex PCR was the method, and the copy in TCRdb shows in-frame clones only, minus some. Of 45,000 to 55,000 clones in the sample, roughly 77% were seen once. The receptor was derived from a man aged 40-75 years with stage I squamous cell lung carcinoma. This chain connects TRBV2 to TRBJ2-3; D uncertain. The sample in question was peripheral blood, obtained before any cancer treatment. The CDR3 region is CASSLAPLDTQYF. As DNA, the CDR3 is TGTGCCAGCAGTTTGGCGCCTTTGGATACGCAGTATTTT.